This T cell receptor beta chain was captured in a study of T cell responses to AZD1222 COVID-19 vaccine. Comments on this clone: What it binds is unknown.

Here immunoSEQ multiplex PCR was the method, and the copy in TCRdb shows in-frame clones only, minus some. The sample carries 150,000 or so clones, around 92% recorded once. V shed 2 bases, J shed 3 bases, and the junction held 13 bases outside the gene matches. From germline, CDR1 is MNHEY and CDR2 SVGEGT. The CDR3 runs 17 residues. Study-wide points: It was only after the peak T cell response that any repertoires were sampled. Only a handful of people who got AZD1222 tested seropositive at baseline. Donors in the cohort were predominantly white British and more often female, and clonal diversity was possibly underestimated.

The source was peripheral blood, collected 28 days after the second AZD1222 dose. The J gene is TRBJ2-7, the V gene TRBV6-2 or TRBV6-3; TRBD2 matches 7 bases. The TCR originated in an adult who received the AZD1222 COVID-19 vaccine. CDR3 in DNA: TGTGCCAGCAGTTACCCTCGACTTGCGGGAGATTTCTACGAGCAGTACTTC. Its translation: CASSYPRLAGDFYEQYF.